The clone carrying this T cell receptor beta chain was recorded once. Other DNA sequences in this sample translate to the same CDR3. The study recruited people aged 18 to 89 years across around 23 US areas. Membership in each cohort depended on participant-reported clinical history. Cohort 3 donors were reported recovered after two negative PCRs, clearance, or symptom resolution. This CDR3 contains 12 residues. Trimming stripped 2 bases from V and 3 bases from J, with 5 bases between. This entry comes from a study of blood T cell repertoires in COVID-19. In the study overall: Spain, Italy and the United States supplied samples that represented acute and convalescent COVID-19.

Data came from immunoSEQ multiplex PCR; TCRdb stores just in-frame clones and leaves some out. The sample includes about 220,000 clones, 88% of them seen just once. The source material was PBMCs or T cells enriched from blood (not recorded which). This receptor was obtained from a woman in her twenties or thirties who had recovered from COVID-19. The rearrangement uses TRBV12-3 or TRBV12-4 and TRBJ2-7; D is undetermined. The CDR3 reads CASSLTGYEQYF. The CDR3 DNA reads TGTGCCAGCAGTTTAACCGGCTACGAGCAGTACTTC.